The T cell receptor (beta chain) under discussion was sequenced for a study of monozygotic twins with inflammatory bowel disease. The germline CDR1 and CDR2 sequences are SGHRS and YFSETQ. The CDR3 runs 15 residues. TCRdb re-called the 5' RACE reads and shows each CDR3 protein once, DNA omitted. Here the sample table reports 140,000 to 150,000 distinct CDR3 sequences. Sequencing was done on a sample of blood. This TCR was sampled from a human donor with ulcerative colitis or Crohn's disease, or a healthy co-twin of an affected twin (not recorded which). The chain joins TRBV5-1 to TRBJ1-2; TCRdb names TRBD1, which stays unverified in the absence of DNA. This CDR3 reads CASSVQGGLDYGYTF.